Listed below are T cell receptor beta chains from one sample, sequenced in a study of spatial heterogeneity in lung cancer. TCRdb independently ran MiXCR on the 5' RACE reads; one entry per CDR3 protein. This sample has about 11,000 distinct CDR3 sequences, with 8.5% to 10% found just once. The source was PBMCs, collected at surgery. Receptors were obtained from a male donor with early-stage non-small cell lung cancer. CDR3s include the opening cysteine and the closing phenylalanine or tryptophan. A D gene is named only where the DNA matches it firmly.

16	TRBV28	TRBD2	CASSPGGIRAYNEQFF
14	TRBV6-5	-	CASSRTASSYEQYF
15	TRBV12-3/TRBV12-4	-	CASILGLPSTDTQYF
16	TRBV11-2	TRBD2	CASSLTSGGAVETQYF
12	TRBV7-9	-	CASSVDNYGYTF
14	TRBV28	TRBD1	CASGTGYSTDTQYF
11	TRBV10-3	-	CAISATDTQYF
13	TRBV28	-	CASSDPPNYGYTF
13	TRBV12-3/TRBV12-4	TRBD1	CASRQGGGYEQYF
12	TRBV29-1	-	CSVGDSTYEQYF
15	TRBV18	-	CASSPVGLNTGELFF
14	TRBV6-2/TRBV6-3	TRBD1	CATDPGQGPYEQYF
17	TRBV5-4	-	CASSNDRFSSYNSPLHF
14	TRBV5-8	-	CASSLGGSTDTQYF
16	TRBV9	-	CASSAMPGARTDTQYF
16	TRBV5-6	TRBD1	CASSLVQGAITETQYF
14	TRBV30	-	CAWKEKGGTDTQYF
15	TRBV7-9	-	CASNSRGVSFYEQYF
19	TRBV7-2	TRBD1	CASSSRDRGLGLWAGELFF
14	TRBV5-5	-	CASSGEDSMETQYF
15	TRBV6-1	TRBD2	CASSESGRWENEQFF
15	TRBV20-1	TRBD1	CSATPYDREDTEAFF
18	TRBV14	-	CASSQEALAGTSTDTQYF
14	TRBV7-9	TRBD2	CASSLAGLDNEQFF
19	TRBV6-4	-	CASSEVITWGLLNSYEQYF
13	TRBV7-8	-	CASRGAMGYGYTF
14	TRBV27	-	CASSARRDESPLHF
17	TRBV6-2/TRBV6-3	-	CASSYLLVEGTTDTQYF
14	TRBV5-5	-	CASSPGTNTGELFF
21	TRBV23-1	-	CASSQIPPQRPGLGMSREQYF
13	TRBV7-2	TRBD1	CASSLQGAETQYF
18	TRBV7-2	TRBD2	CASSLDRAGGVPPETQYF
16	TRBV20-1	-	CSARETRGLYTDTQYF
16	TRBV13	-	CASSLFWAGRSYEQYF
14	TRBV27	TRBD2	CATRPSGVFYEQYF
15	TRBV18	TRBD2	CASSPLAGGPYEQYF
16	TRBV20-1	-	CSARGGGTLSSYEQYF
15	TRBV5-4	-	CASSLATGIRDTQYF
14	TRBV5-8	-	CASSDWTNTGELFF
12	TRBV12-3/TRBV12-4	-	CASSSGPDTQYF
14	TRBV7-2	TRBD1	CASSPTGQNYGYTF
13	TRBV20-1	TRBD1	CSASRDSYNEQFF
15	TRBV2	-	CASSDSGQSNQPQHF
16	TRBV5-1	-	CASSLDWDHGAYEQYF
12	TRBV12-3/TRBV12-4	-	CASRPLNTEAFF
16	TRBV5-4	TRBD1	CASSRDRGLNTGELFF